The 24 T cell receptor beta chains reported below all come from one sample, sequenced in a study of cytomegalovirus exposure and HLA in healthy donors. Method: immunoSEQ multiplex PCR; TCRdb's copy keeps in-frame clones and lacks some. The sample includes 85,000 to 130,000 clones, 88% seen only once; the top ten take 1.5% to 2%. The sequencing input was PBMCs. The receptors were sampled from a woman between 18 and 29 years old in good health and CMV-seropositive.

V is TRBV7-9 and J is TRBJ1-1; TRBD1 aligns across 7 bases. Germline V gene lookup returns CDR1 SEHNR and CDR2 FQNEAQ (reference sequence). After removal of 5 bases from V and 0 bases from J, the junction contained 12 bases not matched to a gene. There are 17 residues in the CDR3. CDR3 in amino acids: CASSPRDRTGVNTEAFF. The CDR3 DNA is TGTGCCAGCAGCCCCAGGGATCGAACAGGGGTGAACACTGAAGCTTTCTTT. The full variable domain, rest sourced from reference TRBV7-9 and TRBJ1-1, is DTGVSQNPRHKITKRGQNVTFRCDPISEHNRLYWYRQTLGQGPEFLTYFQNEAQLEKSRLLSDRFSAERPKGSFSTLEIQRTEQGDSAMYLCASSPRDRTGVNTEAFFGQGTRLTVV.

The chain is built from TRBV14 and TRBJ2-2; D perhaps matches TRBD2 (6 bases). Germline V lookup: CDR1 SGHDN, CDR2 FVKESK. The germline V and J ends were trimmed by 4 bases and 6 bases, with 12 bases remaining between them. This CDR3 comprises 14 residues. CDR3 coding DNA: TGTGCCAGCAGCCGGCTAGCGCGCGCCGGGGAGCTGTTTTTT. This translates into CASSRLARAGELFF.

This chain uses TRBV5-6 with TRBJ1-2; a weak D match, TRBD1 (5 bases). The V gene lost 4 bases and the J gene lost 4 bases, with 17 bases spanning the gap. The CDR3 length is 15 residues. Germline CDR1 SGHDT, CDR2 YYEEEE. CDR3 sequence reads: CASSLAGGYAYGYTF. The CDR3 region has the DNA TGTGCCAGCAGCCTAGCGGGGGGGTATGCCTATGGCTACACCTTC.

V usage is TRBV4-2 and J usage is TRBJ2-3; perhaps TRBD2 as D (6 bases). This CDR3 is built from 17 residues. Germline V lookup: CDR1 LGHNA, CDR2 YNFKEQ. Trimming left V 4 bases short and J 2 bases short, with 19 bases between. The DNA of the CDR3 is TGTGCCAGCAGCCCTCGGGGACTGCAGATACCCACAGATACGCAGTATTTT. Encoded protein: CASSPRGLQIPTDTQYF.

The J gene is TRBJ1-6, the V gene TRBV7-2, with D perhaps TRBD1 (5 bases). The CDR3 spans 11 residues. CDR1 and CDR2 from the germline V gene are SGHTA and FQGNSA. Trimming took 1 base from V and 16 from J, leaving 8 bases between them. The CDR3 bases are TGTGCCAGCAGCTTAGGGGCAGGGCTCCACTTT. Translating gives CASSLGAGLHF.

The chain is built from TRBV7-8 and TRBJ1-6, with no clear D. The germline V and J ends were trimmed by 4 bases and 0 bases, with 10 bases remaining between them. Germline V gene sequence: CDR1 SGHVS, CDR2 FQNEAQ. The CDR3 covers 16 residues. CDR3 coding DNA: TGTGCCAGCAGCTCTACACAGAGCTCCTATAATTCACCCCTCCACTTT. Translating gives CASSSTQSSYNSPLHF.

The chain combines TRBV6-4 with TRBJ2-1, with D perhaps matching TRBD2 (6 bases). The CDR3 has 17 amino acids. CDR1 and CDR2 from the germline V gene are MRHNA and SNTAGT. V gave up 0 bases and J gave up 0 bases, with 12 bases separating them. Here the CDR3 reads CASSDSWRRGSYNEQFF. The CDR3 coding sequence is TGTGCCAGCAGTGACTCTTGGAGGAGGGGCTCCTACAATGAGCAGTTCTTC.

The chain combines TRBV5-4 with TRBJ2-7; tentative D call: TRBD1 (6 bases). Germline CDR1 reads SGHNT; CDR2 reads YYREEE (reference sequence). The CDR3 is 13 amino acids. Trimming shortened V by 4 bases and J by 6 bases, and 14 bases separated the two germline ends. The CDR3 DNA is TGTGCCAGCAGCCCGGACAGTCCTGGCGAGCAGTACGTC. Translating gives CASSPDSPGEQYV.

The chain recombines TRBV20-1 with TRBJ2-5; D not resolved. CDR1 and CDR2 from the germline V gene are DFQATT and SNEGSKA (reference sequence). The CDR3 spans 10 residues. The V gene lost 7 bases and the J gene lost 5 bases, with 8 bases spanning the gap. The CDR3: CSVRRETQYF. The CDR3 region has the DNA TGCAGTGTTCGGCGGGAGACCCAGTACTTC.

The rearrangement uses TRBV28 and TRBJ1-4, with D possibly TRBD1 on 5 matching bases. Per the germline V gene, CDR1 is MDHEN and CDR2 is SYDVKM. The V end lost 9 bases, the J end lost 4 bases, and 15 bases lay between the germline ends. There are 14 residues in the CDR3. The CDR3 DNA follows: TGTGCCAGTGGGGGGTTACCCTTTAATGAAAAACTGTTTTTT. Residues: CASGGLPFNEKLFF. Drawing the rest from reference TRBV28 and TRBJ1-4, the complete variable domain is DVKVTQSSRYLVKRTGEKVFLECVQDMDHENMFWYRQDPGLGLRLIYFSYDVKMKEKGDIPEGYSVSREKKERFSLILESASTNQTSMYLCASGGLPFNEKLFFGSGTQLSVL.

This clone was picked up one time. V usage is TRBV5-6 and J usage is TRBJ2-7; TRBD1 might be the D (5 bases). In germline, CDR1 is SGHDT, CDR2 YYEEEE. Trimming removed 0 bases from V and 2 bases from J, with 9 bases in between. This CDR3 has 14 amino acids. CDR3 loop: CASSLAGQAYEQYF. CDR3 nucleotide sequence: TGTGCCAGCAGCTTGGCCGGACAAGCCTACGAGCAGTACTTC.

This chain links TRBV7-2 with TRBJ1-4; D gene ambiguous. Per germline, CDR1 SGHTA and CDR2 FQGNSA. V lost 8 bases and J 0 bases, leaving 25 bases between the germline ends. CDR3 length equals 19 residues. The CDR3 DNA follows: TGTGCCAGCTCGCCATTTGGGTCCTTACTAACTACAACTAATGAAAAACTGTTTTTT. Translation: CASSPFGSLLTTTNEKLFF.

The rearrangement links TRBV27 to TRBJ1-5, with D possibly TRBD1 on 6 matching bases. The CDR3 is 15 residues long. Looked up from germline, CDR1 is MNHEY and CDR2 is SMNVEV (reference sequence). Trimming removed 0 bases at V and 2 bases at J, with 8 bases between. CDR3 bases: TGTGCCAGCAGTTTATCTCAGGGGCGCAATCAGCCCCAGCATTTT. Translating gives CASSLSQGRNQPQHF.

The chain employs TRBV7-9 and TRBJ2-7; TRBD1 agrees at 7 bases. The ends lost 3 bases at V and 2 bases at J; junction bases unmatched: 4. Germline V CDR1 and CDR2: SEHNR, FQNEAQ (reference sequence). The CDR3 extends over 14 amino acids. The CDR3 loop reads CASSLRGQAYEQYF. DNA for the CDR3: TGTGCCAGCAGCTTGAGGGGGCAAGCCTACGAGCAGTACTTC.

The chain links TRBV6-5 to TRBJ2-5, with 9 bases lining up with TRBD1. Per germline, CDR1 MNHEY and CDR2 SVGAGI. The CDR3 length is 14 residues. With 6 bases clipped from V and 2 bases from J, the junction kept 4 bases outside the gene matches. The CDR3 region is CASSEDRGQETQYF. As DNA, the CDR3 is TGTGCCAGCAGCGAGGACAGGGGTCAAGAGACCCAGTACTTC.

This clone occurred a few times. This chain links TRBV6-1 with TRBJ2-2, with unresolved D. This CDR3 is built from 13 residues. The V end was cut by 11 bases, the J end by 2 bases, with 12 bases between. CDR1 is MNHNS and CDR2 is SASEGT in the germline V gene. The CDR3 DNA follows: TGTGCCTACCGGGTTCCTAACACCGGGGAGCTGTTTTTT. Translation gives CAYRVPNTGELFF.

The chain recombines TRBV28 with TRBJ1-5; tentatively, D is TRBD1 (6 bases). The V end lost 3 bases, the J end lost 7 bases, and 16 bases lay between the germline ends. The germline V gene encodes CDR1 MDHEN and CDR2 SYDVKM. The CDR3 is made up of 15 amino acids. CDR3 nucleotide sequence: TGTGCCAGCAGTTTGAGGGGGAAATCTAACCAGCCCCAGCATTTT. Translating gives CASSLRGKSNQPQHF. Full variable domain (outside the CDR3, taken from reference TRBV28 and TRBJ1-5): DVKVTQSSRYLVKRTGEKVFLECVQDMDHENMFWYRQDPGLGLRLIYFSYDVKMKEKGDIPEGYSVSREKKERFSLILESASTNQTSMYLCASSLRGKSNQPQHFGDGTRLSIL.

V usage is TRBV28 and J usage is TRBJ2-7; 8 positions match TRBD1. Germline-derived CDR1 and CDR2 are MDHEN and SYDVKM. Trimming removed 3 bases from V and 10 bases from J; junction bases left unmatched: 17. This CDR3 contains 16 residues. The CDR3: CASSLGTSGTGSHQYV. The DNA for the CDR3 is TGTGCCAGCAGTTTGGGGACCTCCGGGACAGGATCTCATCAGTACGTC.

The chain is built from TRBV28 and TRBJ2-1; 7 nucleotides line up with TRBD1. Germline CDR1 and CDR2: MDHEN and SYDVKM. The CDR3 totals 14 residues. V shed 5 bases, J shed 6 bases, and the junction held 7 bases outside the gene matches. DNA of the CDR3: TGTGCCAGCAGTGGGACAGCGTCAATCAATGAGCAGTTCTTC. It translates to CASSGTASINEQFF.

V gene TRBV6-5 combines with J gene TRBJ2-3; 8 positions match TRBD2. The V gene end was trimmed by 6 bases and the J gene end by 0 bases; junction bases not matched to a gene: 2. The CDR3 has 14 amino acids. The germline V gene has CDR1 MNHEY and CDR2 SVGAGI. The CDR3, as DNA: TGTGCCAGCAGCGGGGGGGCTAGCACAGATACGCAGTATTTT. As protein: CASSGGASTDTQYF.

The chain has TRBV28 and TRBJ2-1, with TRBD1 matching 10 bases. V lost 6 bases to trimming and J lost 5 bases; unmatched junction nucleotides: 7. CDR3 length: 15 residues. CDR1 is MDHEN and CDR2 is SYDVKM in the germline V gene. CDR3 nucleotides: TGTGCCAGCAGGCCAGGGGGACAGGGGAACAATGAGCAGTTCTTC. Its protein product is CASRPGGQGNNEQFF.

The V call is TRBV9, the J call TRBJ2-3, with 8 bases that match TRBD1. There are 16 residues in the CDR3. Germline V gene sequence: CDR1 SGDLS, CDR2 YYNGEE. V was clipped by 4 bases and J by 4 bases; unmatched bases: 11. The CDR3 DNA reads TGTGCCAGCAGCCCCCGACAGGGGATCCAGTCAGATACGCAGTATTTT. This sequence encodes CASSPRQGIQSDTQYF.

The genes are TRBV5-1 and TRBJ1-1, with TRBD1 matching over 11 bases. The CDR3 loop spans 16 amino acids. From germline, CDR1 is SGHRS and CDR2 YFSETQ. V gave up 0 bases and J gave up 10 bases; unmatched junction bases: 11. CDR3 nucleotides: TGCGCCAGCAGCTTGGAGGGGACGGGACAGGGGGGAAGAGCTTTCTTT. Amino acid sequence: CASSLEGTGQGGRAFF.

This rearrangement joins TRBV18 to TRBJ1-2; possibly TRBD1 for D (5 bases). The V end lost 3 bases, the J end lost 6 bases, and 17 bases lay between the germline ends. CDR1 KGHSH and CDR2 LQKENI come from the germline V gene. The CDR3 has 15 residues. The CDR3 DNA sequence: TGTGCCAGCTCACCTTCCGAAACAGGTCCCCATGGCTACACCTTC. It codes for CASSPSETGPHGYTF.